A selection of T cell receptor beta chains follows, all from one sample in a study of cytomegalovirus exposure and HLA in healthy donors. Libraries were prepared by immunoSEQ multiplex PCR; TCRdb keeps only in-frame clonotypes and omits some of them. This sample has 100,000 or so clones; more than 75% occur once, and the top ten carry over 3.5%. The sample comprised PBMCs. These receptors originate from a woman aged 45 to 65 in good health and CMV-seropositive. Both conserved end residues are part of each CDR3. The D gene is left open where the match is weak. Size is stated for part of the rows, as once, few or many counts, or as a class when the clone is expanded.

v_call: TRBV9
d_call: TRBD1
clone_size: .
j_call: TRBJ1-3
cdr3_aa: CASSVVDRGLRNTIYF
cdr3_nt: TGTGCCAGCAGCGTAGTGGACAGGGGGCTTAGAAACACCATATATTTT

v_call: TRBV6-5
d_call: .
clone_size: few
j_call: TRBJ1-1
cdr3_aa: CASSEAGGTEAFF
cdr3_nt: TGTGCCAGCAGTGAAGCAGGAGGGACTGAAGCTTTCTTT

v_call: TRBV2
d_call: .
clone_size: .
j_call: TRBJ1-2
cdr3_aa: CASSERRVYGYTF
cdr3_nt: TGTGCCAGCAGTGAACGCAGGGTCTATGGCTACACCTTC

v_call: TRBV19
d_call: .
clone_size: .
j_call: TRBJ2-6
cdr3_aa: CASSIAPRQGGSGANVLTF
cdr3_nt: TGTGCCAGTAGTATAGCCCCGCGGCAGGGGGGCTCTGGGGCCAACGTCCTGACTTTC

v_call: TRBV7-3
d_call: TRBD2
clone_size: .
j_call: TRBJ2-1
cdr3_aa: CASSSLAGAYNEQFF
cdr3_nt: TGTGCCAGCAGTTCGTTAGCGGGAGCCTACAATGAGCAGTTCTTC

v_call: TRBV6-6
d_call: .
clone_size: .
j_call: TRBJ1-2
cdr3_aa: CASSTRRDSGYTF
cdr3_nt: TGTGCCAGCAGCACGCGAAGGGACTCTGGCTACACCTTC

v_call: TRBV18
d_call: TRBD2
clone_size: .
j_call: TRBJ2-1
cdr3_aa: CASSPSSGSGSSYNEQFF
cdr3_nt: TGTGCCAGCTCACCTTCTAGCGGGAGTGGAAGCTCCTACAATGAGCAGTTCTTC

v_call: TRBV7-3
d_call: TRBD2
clone_size: .
j_call: TRBJ2-1
cdr3_aa: CASSLTGTSVVDEQFF
cdr3_nt: TGTGCCAGCAGCCTCACCGGGACTAGCGTAGTAGATGAGCAGTTCTTC

v_call: TRBV19
d_call: TRBD1
clone_size: .
j_call: TRBJ2-1
cdr3_aa: CASAEGQGWGEQFF
cdr3_nt: TGTGCCAGTGCAGAGGGACAGGGGTGGGGTGAGCAGTTCTTC

v_call: TRBV6-5
d_call: TRBD1
clone_size: .
j_call: TRBJ2-7
cdr3_aa: CASISGQGTYEQYF
cdr3_nt: TGTGCCAGCATTTCGGGACAGGGGACGTACGAGCAGTACTTC

v_call: TRBV25-1
d_call: TRBD1
clone_size: .
j_call: TRBJ2-5
cdr3_aa: CASSDRSRGRETQYF
cdr3_nt: TGTGCCAGCAGTGATAGGAGCAGGGGGCGAGAGACCCAGTACTTC

v_call: TRBV7-6
d_call: .
clone_size: few
j_call: TRBJ2-3
cdr3_aa: CASSLIAVSTDTQYF
cdr3_nt: TGTGCCAGCAGCTTAATTGCGGTGAGCACAGATACGCAGTATTTT

v_call: TRBV4-2
d_call: TRBD1
clone_size: once
j_call: TRBJ1-2
cdr3_aa: CASSQAHRDSYYGYTF
cdr3_nt: TGTGCCAGCAGCCAAGCGCACCGGGACAGCTACTATGGCTACACCTTC

v_call: TRBV7-2
d_call: .
clone_size: .
j_call: TRBJ1-6
cdr3_aa: CAEEGGNSPLHF
cdr3_nt: TGTGCCGAAGAGGGGGGGAATTCACCCCTCCACTTT

v_call: TRBV19
d_call: TRBD1
clone_size: few
j_call: TRBJ1-1
cdr3_aa: CASSRTGVNTEAFF
cdr3_nt: TGTGCCAGTAGCAGAACAGGGGTGAACACTGAAGCTTTCTTT

v_call: TRBV6-5
d_call: TRBD1
clone_size: few
j_call: TRBJ1-2
cdr3_aa: CASSIPWTGFFGYTF
cdr3_nt: TGTGCCAGCAGTATACCCTGGACAGGGTTTTTTGGTTACACCTTC

v_call: TRBV30
d_call: .
clone_size: few
j_call: TRBJ1-2
cdr3_aa: CAWKQANYGYTF
cdr3_nt: TGTGCCTGGAAGCAGGCTAACTATGGCTACACCTTC

v_call: TRBV9
d_call: .
clone_size: once
j_call: TRBJ1-2
cdr3_aa: CASSAEGYGYTF
cdr3_nt: TGTGCCAGCAGCGCCGAGGGATATGGCTACACCTTC

v_call: TRBV19
d_call: TRBD1
clone_size: .
j_call: TRBJ1-5
cdr3_aa: CASSIGGGYSNQPQHF
cdr3_nt: TGTGCCAGTAGTATAGGAGGGGGCTATAGCAATCAGCCCCAGCATTTT

v_call: TRBV15
d_call: TRBD1
clone_size: once
j_call: TRBJ1-5
cdr3_aa: CATSRGTGESNQPQHF
cdr3_nt: TGTGCCACCAGCAGGGGGACAGGGGAAAGCAATCAGCCCCAGCATTTT

v_call: TRBV9
d_call: TRBD1
clone_size: .
j_call: TRBJ2-3
cdr3_aa: CASSVDRGHTDTQYF
cdr3_nt: TGTGCCAGCAGCGTCGACAGGGGGCACACAGATACGCAGTATTTT

v_call: TRBV19
d_call: TRBD1
clone_size: .
j_call: TRBJ2-5
cdr3_aa: CASSRNRGPQETQYF
cdr3_nt: TGTGCCAGTAGTAGAAACAGGGGGCCCCAAGAGACCCAGTACTTC

v_call: TRBV27
d_call: .
clone_size: .
j_call: TRBJ1-5
cdr3_aa: CASSLKRGYSFIPEDQHF
cdr3_nt: TGTGCCAGCAGTTTGAAGAGAGGGTACAGCTTCATACCGGAGGACCAGCATTTT

v_call: TRBV7-9
d_call: TRBD1
clone_size: .
j_call: TRBJ1-5
cdr3_aa: CASSFGTASNQPQHF
cdr3_nt: TGTGCCAGCAGCTTTGGGACAGCCAGCAATCAGCCCCAGCATTTT

v_call: TRBV20-1
d_call: .
clone_size: .
j_call: TRBJ2-2
cdr3_aa: CSAYYTGELFF
cdr3_nt: TGCAGTGCTTACTACACCGGGGAGCTGTTTTTT

v_call: TRBV27
d_call: TRBD1
clone_size: .
j_call: TRBJ1-1
cdr3_aa: CASSPRTGGPEAFF
cdr3_nt: TGTGCCAGCAGTCCCAGGACAGGAGGGCCTGAAGCTTTCTTT